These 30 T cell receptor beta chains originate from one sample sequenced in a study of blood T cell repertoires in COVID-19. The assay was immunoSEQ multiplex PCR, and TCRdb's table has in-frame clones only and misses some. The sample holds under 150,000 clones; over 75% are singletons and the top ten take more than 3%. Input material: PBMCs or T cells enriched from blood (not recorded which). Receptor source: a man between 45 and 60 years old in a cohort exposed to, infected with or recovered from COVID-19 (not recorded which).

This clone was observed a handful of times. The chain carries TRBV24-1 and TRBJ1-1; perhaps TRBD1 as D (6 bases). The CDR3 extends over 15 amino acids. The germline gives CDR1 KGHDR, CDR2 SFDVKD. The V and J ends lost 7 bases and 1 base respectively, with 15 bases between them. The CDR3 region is CATRAQGAANTEAFF. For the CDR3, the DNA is TGTGCCACCAGAGCACAGGGTGCCGCGAACACTGAAGCTTTCTTT.

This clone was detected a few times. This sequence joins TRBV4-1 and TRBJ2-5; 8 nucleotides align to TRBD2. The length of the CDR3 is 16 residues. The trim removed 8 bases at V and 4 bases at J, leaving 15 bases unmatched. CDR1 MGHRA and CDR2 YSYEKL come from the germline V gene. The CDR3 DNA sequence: TGCGCCAGCCGGATTAAGAGCGGGGGCCGTGGAGAGACCCAGTACTTC. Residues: CASRIKSGGRGETQYF.

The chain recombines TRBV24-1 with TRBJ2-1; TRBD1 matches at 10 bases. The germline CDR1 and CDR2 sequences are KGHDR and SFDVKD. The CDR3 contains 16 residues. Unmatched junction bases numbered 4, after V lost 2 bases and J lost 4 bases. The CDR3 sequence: CATSDSTGGFYNEQFF. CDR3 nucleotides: TGTGCCACCAGTGATTCGACAGGGGGCTTTTACAATGAGCAGTTCTTC.

The CDR3 here is CASSPDQGFPLHF. The CDR3 coding sequence is TGTGCCAGCAGTCCTGACCAGGGATTTCCCCTCCACTTT. This rearrangement joins TRBV12-3 or TRBV12-4 to TRBJ1-6; maybe TRBD1 (5 bases). V was trimmed by 5 bases and J by 13 bases, leaving 15 bases between them. The CDR3 runs to 13 residues.

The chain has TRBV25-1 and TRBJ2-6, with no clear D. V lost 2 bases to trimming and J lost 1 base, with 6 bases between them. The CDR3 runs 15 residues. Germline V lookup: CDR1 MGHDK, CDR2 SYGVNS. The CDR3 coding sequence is TGTGCCAGCAGTGAAGGAGTATCTGGGGCCAACGTCCTGACTTTC. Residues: CASSEGVSGANVLTF.

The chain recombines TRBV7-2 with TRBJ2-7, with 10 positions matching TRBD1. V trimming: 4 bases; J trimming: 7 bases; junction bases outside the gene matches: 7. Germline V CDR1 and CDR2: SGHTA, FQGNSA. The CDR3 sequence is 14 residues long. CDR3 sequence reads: CASSYDRGRREQYF. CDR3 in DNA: TGTGCCAGCAGCTATGACAGGGGGCGTCGGGAGCAGTACTTC.

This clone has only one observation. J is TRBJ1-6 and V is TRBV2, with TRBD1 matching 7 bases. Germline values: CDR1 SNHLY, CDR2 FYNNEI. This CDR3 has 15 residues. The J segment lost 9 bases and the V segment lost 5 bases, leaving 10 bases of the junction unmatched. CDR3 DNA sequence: TGTGCCAGCAGTTCCGCAGGGGGTCAGGTTTCACCCCTCCACTTT. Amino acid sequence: CASSSAGGQVSPLHF.

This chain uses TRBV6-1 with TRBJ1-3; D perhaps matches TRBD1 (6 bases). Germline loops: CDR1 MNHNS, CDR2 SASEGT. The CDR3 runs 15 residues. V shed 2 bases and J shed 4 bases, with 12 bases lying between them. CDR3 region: CASSEQGSLGNTIYF. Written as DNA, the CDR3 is TGTGCCAGCAGTGAACAGGGGTCCTTGGGAAACACCATATATTTT.

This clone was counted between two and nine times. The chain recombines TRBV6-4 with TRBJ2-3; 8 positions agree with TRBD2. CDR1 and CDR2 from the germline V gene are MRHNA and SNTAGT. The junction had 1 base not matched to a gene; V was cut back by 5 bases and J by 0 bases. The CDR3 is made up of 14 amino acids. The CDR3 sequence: CASSSSGSTDTQYF. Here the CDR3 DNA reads TGTGCCAGCAGTTCTAGCGGGAGCACAGATACGCAGTATTTT.

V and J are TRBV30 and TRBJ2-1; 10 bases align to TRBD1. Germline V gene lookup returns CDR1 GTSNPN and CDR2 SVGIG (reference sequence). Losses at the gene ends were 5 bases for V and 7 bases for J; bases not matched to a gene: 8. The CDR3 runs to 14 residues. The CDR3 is CAWDPGQGWNEQFF. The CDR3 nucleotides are TGTGCCTGGGATCCGGGACAGGGGTGGAATGAGCAGTTCTTC.

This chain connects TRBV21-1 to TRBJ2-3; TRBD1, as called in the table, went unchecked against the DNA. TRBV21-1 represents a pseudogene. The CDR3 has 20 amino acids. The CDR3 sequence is CASSKGPGTGIGTCTDTQYF. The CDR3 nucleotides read TGTGCCAGCAGCAAAGGTCCAGGGACAGGGATCGGGACATGCACAGATACGCAGTATTTT.

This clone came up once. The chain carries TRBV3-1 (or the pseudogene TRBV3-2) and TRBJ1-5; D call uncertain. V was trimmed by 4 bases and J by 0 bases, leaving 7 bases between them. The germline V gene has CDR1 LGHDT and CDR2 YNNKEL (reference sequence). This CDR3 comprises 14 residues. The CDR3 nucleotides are TGTGCCAGCAGCCTCTTTTTTAGCAATCAGCCCCAGCATTTT. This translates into CASSLFFSNQPQHF.

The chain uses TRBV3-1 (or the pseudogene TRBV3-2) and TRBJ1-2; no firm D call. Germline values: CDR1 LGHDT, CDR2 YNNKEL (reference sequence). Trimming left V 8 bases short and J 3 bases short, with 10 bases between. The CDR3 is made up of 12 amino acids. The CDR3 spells CASGSGDYGYTF. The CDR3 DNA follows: TGTGCCAGCGGGTCTGGAGACTATGGCTACACCTTC.

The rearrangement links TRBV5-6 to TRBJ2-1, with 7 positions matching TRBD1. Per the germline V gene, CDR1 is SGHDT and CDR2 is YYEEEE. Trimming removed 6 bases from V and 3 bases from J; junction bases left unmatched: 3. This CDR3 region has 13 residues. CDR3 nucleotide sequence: TGTGCCAGCATCGGGACAGTCTACAATGAGCAGTTCTTC. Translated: CASIGTVYNEQFF.

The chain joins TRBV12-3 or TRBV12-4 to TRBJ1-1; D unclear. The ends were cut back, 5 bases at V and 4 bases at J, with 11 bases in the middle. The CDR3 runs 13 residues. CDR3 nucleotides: TGTGCCAGCAGTCTAGGTTGGAGCACTGAAGCTTTCTTT. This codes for CASSLGWSTEAFF.

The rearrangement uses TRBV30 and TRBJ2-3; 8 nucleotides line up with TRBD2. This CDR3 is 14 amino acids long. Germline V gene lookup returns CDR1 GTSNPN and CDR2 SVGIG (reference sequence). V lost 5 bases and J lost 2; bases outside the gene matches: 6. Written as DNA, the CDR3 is TGTGCCTGGGGGAGCGGGGGCACCACAGATACGCAGTATTTT. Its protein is CAWGSGGTTDTQYF. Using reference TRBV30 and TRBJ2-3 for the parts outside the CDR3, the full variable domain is SQTIHQWPATLVQPVGSPLSLECTVEGTSNPNLYWYRQAAGRGLQLLFYSVGIGQISSEVPQNLSASRPQDRQFILSSKKLLLSDSGFYLCAWGSGGTTDTQYFGPGTRLTVL.

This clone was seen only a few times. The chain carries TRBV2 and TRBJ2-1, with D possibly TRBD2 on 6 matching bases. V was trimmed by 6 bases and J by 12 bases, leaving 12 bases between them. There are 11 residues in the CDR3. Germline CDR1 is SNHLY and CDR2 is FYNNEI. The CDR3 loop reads CASSLTSPQFF. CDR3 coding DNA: TGTGCCAGCAGCTTAACTAGCCCGCAGTTCTTC.

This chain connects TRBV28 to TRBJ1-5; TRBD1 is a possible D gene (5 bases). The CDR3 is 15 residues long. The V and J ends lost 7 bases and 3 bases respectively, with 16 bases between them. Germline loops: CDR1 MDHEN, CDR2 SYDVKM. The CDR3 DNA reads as TGTGCCAGCACCCGGGAGGGGACCTTCAATCAGCCCCAGCATTTT. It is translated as CASTREGTFNQPQHF.

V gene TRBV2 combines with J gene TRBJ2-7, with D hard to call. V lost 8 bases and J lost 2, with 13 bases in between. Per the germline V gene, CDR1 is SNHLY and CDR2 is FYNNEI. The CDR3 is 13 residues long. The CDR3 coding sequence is TGTGCCAGCTATTCCCCTTCTACCTACGAGCAGTACTTC. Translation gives CASYSPSTYEQYF.

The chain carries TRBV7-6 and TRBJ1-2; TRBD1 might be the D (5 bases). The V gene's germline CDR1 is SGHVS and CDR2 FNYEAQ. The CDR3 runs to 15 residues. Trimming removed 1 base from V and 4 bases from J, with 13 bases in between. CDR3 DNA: TGTGCCAGCAGCTTAGAAAAGGGAGGGGTCTATGGCTACACCTTC. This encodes CASSLEKGGVYGYTF.

CDR3 nucleotide sequence: TGTGCCAGCAGTTTATTAGGAACGGGTGTCAGCAATGAGCAGTTCTTC. This gives the protein CASSLLGTGVSNEQFF. The V call is TRBV28, the J call TRBJ2-1; D uncertain. Germline lookup yields CDR1 MDHEN and CDR2 SYDVKM. Trimming pared 1 base from V and 6 bases from J, leaving 16 bases between. This CDR3 comprises 16 residues.

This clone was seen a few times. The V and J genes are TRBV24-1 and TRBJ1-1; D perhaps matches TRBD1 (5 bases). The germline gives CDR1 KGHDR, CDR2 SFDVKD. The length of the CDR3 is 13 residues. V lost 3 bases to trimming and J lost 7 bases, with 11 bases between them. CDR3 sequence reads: CATSDVRENEAFF. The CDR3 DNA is TGTGCCACCAGTGATGTCAGGGAAAATGAAGCTTTCTTT.

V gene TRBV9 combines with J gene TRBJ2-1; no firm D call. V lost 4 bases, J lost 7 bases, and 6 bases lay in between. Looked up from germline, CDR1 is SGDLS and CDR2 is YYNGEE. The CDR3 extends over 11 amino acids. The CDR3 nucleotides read TGTGCCAGCAGCACCCTAAATGAGCAGTTCTTC. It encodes CASSTLNEQFF.

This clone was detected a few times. CDR3 coding DNA: TGTGCCAGCAGCTTAGGTATGAACACTGAAGCTTTCTTT. This codes for CASSLGMNTEAFF. V and J are TRBV7-2 and TRBJ1-1; the D is unclear. Germline values: CDR1 SGHTA, CDR2 FQGNSA. V was shortened by 1 base and J by 0 bases, with 3 bases between the two germline ends. This CDR3 is 13 amino acids long.

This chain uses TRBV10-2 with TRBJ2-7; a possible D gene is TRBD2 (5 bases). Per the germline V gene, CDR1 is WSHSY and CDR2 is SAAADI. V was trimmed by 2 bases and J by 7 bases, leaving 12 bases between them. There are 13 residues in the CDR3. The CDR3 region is CASSEREGREQYF. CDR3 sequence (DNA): TGCGCCAGCAGTGAGCGGGAAGGCAGGGAGCAGTACTTC.

This chain's CDR3 is CASSISRGAMNTEAFF. CDR3 DNA sequence: TGTGCCAGTAGTATTTCGCGGGGGGCAATGAACACTGAAGCTTTCTTT. This sequence joins TRBV19 and TRBJ1-1, with a weak D call TRBD1 (6 bases). This CDR3 spans 16 amino acids. From germline, CDR1 is LNHDA and CDR2 SQIVND (reference sequence). The V end lost 3 bases, the J end lost 0 bases, and 14 bases lay between the germline ends.

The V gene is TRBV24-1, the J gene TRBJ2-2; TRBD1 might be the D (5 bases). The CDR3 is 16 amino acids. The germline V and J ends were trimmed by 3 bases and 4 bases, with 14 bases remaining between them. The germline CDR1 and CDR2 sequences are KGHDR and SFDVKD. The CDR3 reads CATSDLPGSGTGELFF. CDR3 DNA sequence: TGTGCCACCAGTGATCTCCCAGGGTCGGGCACCGGGGAGCTGTTTTTT.

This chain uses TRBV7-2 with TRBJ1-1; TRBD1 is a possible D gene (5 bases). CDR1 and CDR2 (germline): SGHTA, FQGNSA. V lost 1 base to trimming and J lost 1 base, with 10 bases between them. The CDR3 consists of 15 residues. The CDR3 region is CASSLEGQGNTEAFF. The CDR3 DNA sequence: TGTGCCAGCAGCTTAGAGGGGCAGGGGAACACTGAAGCTTTCTTT.

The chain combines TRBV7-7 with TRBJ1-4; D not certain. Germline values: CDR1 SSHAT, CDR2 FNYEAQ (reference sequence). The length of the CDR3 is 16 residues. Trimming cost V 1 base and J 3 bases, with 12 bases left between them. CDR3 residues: CASSLGVGGPNEKLFF. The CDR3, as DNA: TGTGCCAGCAGCTTAGGTGTGGGAGGGCCTAATGAAAAACTGTTTTTT.

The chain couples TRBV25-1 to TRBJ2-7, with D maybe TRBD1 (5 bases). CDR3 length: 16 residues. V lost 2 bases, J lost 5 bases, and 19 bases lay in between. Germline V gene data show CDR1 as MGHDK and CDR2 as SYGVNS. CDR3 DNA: TGTGCCAGCAGTGAAGGACCCATCACTGGGGCCAACGAGCAGTACTTC. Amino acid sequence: CASSEGPITGANEQYF.